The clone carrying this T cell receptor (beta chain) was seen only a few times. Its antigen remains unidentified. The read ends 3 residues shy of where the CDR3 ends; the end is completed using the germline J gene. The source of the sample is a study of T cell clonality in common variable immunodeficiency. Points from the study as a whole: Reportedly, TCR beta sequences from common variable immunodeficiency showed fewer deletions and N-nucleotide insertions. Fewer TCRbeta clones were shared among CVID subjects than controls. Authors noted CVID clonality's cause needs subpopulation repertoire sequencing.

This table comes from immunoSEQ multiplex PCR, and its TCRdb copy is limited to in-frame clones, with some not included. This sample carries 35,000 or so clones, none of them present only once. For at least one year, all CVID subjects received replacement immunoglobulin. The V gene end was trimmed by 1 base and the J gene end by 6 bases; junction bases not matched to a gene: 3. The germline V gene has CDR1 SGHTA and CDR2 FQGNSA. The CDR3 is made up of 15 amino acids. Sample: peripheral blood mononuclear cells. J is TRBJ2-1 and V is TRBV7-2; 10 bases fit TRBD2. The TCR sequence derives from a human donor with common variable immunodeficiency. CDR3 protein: CASSLVASGGNEQFF. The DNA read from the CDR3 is TGTGCCAGCAGCTTAGTGGCTAGCGGGGGCAATGAG. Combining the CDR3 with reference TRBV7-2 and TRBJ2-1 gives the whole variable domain GAGVSQSPSNKVTEKGKDVELRCDPISGHTALYWYRQSLGQGLEFLIYFQGNSAPDKSGLPSDRFSAERTGGSVSTLTIQRTQQEDSAVYLCASSLVASGGNEQFFGPGTRLTVL.